Included here is one T cell receptor beta chain sequence, with context. Libraries were prepared by immunoSEQ multiplex PCR; TCRdb keeps only in-frame clonotypes and omits some of them. The sample holds about 190,000 clones, over 80% seen once. These data are taken from a study of control samples from healthy donors and cancer patients. V gave up 3 bases and J gave up 5 bases, with 14 bases separating them. This CDR3 is built from 15 residues. The germline gives CDR1 KGHSH, CDR2 LQKENI. The V call is TRBV18, the J call TRBJ2-1, with D perhaps TRBD1 or TRBD2 (6 bases each). The sample consisted of blood. This sequence originates from a man younger than 40 in good health. For the CDR3, the DNA is TGTGCCAGCTCACCCAGGACGGGGGCCGACAATGAGCAGTTCTTC. This encodes CASSPRTGADNEQFF.